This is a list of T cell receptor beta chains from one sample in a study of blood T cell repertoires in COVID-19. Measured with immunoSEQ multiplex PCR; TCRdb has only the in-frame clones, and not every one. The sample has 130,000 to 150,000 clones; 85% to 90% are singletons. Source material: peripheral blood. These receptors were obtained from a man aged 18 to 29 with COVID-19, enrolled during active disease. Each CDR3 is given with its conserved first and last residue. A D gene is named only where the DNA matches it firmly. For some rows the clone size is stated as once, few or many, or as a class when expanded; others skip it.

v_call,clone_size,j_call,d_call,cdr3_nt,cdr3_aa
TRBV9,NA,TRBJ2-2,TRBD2,TGTGCCAGCAGCGTAGGGCTTAGCGGGGCGAACACCGGGGAGCTGTTTTTT,CASSVGLSGANTGELFF
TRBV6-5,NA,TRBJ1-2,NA,TGTGCCAGCAGCTTTGGACAGAACTATGGCTACACCTTC,CASSFGQNYGYTF
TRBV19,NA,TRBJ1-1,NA,TGTGCCAGCCACACAGGGATGAACACTGAAGCTTTCTTT,CASHTGMNTEAFF
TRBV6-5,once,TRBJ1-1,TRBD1,TGTGCCAGCAATAGCAGGGGGCGCGGCACTGAAGCTTTCTTT,CASNSRGRGTEAFF
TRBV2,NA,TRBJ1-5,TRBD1,TGTGCCAGTGTTATACAGGGGGCCGATCAGCCCCAGCATTTT,CASVIQGADQPQHF
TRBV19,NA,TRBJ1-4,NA,TGTGCCAGTAGTCGCGGCAGAGAGAATGAAAAACTGTTTTTT,CASSRGRENEKLFF
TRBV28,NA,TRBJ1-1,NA,TGTGCCAGCTGGGTGGGGGCGGGCCGACGAACTGAAGCTTTCTTT,CASWVGAGRRTEAFF
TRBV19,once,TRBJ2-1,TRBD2,TGTGCCAGTAGTATAGGTCCGAGCGGGAGATTCTTC,CASSIGPSGRFF
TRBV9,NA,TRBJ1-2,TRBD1,TGTGCCAGCAGCCCCCTGGGACAGGGGGCCTTCGGCTACACCTTC,CASSPLGQGAFGYTF
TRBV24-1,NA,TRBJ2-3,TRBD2,TGTGCCACCAGTGACCGGGGGACTAGCGGGAGAAAGAGGTACACAGATACGCAGTATTTT,CATSDRGTSGRKRYTDTQYF
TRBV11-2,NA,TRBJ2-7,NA,TGTGCCAGCAGCCAAGACAGGTTCTCCTACGAGCAGTACTTC,CASSQDRFSYEQYF
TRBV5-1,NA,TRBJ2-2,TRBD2,TGCGCCAGCAGCTTGGAACTAGCGGGAGGGCCCAGGGAGCTGTTTTTT,CASSLELAGGPRELFF
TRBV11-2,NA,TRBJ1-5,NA,TGTGCCAGCAGCTTAGGAGGGTTTGGTCAGCCCCAGCATTTT,CASSLGGFGQPQHF
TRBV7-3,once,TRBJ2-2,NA,TGTGCCAGCAGCTTAAGGAGGGCGGGGACCGGGGAGCTGTTTTTT,CASSLRRAGTGELFF
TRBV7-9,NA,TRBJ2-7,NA,TGTGCCAGCAGCCCAGGCGCGTACGAGCAGTACTTC,CASSPGAYEQYF
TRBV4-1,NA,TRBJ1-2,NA,TGCGCCAGCAGCCAAGAACTTGGGGCGAAGGGTGGGTATGGCTACACCTTC,CASSQELGAKGGYGYTF
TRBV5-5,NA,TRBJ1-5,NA,TGTGCCAGCAGCTTGGACTTGGCGGCGCGGGGACAGCCCCAGCATTTT,CASSLDLAARGQPQHF
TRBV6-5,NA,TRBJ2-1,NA,TGTGCCAGCAGCGATTGGCTAGCGATTGGCAATGAGCAGTTCTTC,CASSDWLAIGNEQFF
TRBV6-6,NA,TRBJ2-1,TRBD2,TGTGCCAGCAGTTTATTGACTAGCGGGGATTACAATGAGCAGTTCTTC,CASSLLTSGDYNEQFF
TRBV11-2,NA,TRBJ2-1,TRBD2,TGTGCCAGCAGTCTAGAACGGCGGGTAGCGGGAGATGAGCAGTTCTTC,CASSLERRVAGDEQFF
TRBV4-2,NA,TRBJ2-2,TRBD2,TGTGCCAGCAGACTCCTGCGGGGGGGGACCGGGGAGCTGTTTTTT,CASRLLRGGTGELFF
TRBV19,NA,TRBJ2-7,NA,TGTGCCAGTAGTATGTGGCAGGGAGGCGAGCAGTACTTC,CASSMWQGGEQYF
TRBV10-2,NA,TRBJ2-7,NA,TGCGCCAGCAAGGCAGGGGTGGGGGAGCAGTACTTC,CASKAGVGEQYF
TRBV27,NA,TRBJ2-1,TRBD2,TGTGCCAGCAGTTCATCGATTACCGGGACTAGCGGGGAAAGGTACAATGAGCAGTTCTTC,CASSSSITGTSGERYNEQFF
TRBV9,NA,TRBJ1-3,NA,TGTGCCAGCAGCGGAGCCGGGACACACGGAAACACCATATATTTT,CASSGAGTHGNTIYF
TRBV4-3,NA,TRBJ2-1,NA,TGCGCCAGCAGCCAAGAAGGTAGGGGCAATGAGCAGTTCTTC,CASSQEGRGNEQFF
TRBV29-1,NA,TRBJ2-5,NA,TGCAGCGTTGTGGGCAAACAGACCCAGTACTTC,CSVVGKQTQYF
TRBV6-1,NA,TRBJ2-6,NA,TGTGCCAGCAGTGAATGGAGGGCCGGGGCCAACGTCCTGACTTTC,CASSEWRAGANVLTF
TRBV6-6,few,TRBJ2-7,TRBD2,TGTGCCAGCAGTAGAGCTAGCGGGAGGGACTCCTACGAGCAGTACTTC,CASSRASGRDSYEQYF
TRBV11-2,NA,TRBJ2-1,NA,TGTGCCAGCAGCTTAGTCGGCGGCTACAATGAGCAGTTCTTC,CASSLVGGYNEQFF
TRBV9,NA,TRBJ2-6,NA,TGTGCCAGCAGCGAACCCTACTCTGGGGCCAACGTCCTGACTTTC,CASSEPYSGANVLTF
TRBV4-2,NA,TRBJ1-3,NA,TGTGCCAGCAGCCTCGCCCGGGAGCCAGGAAACACCATATATTTT,CASSLAREPGNTIYF
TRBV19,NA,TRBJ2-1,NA,TGTGCCAGTAGTCGCGGGACTCCTCACAATGAGCAGTTCTTC,CASSRGTPHNEQFF
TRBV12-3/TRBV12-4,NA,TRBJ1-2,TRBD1,TGTGCCAGCAGTTTCGGGCAGGGGGATGGCTACACCTTC,CASSFGQGDGYTF
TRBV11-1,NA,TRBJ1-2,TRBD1,TGTGCCAGCAGCTTTGGACAGGGCCATGGCTACACCTTC,CASSFGQGHGYTF
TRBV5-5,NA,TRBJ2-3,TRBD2,TGTGCCAGCAGCTTGGTGGTGGTGAGCGGGGGGAAAACAGATACGCAGTATTTT,CASSLVVVSGGKTDTQYF
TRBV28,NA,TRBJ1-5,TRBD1,TGTGCCAGCAAGACAGGGGGTCGTCAGCCCCAGCATTTT,CASKTGGRQPQHF
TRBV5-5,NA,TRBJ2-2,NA,TGTGCCAGCAGCTTGGACGGGAGTACAGGCTTTCTTGCCGGGGAGCTGTTTTTT,CASSLDGSTGFLAGELFF
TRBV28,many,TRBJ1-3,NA,TGTGCCAGCACCGACCCGCGGGGCCTCGGAGGAAACACCATATATTTT,CASTDPRGLGGNTIYF
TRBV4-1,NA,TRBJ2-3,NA,TGCGCCAGCGGGGGGAAACATACAGATACGCAGTATTTT,CASGGKHTDTQYF
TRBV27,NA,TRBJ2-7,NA,TGTGCCAGCAGTCTAGTGGCCCGGGGCGAGCAGTACTTC,CASSLVARGEQYF
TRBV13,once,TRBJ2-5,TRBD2,TGTGCCAGCAGCGCACGGACTAGCGGGACCCAAGAGACCCAGTACTTC,CASSARTSGTQETQYF
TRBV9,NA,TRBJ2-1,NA,TGTGCCAGCAGCGTAGAGTCAGGGGTGGGTGAGCAGTTCTTC,CASSVESGVGEQFF
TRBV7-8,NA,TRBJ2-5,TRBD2,TGTGCCAGCAGCATCGGATGGGCGGGAGCCGGGGAGACCCAGTACTTC,CASSIGWAGAGETQYF
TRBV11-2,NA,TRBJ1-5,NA,TGTGCCAGCAGTTCCGGGGGTGATAGGCCCCAGCATTTT,CASSSGGDRPQHF
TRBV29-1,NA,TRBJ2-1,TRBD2,TGCAGCGTTTGGAGCGGGGAGTCTCATGAGCAGTTCTTC,CSVWSGESHEQFF
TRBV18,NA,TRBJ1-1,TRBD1,TGTGCCAGCTCACCAGGACAGGGGGCTACTAGGAACACTGAAGCTTTCTTT,CASSPGQGATRNTEAFF
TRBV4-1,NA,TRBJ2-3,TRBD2,TGCGCCAGCATGAGGGCTAGCGGGAGAGAGTACACAGATACGCAGTATTTT,CASMRASGREYTDTQYF
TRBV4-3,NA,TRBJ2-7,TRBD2,TGCGCCAGCAGCCTGTCATACGATACTAGCGGGAGGTCTGACGAGCAGTACTTC,CASSLSYDTSGRSDEQYF
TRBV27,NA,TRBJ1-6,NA,TGTGCCAGCACTCCCGCGGGGGTTAACTCACCCCTCCACTTT,CASTPAGVNSPLHF
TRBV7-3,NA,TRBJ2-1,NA,TGTGCCAGCAGCTTAACCGGCGGGTACAATGAGCAGTTCTTC,CASSLTGGYNEQFF
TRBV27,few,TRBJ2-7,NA,TGTGCCAGCAGTCCTCCCCCAGGGTTAATCTTCCACGAGCAGTACTTC,CASSPPPGLIFHEQYF
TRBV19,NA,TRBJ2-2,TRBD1,TGTGCCAGTAGTAAACAGGGGGGTAACGGGGAGCTGTTTTTT,CASSKQGGNGELFF
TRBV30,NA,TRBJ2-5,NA,TGTGCCTGGAGGTTGTTCGACTCCCTCTGGCCCCAGTACTTC,CAWRLFDSLWPQYF
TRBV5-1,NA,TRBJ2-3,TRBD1,TGCGCCAGCAGCTCCGGGACAGGGACAGATACGCAGTATTTT,CASSSGTGTDTQYF
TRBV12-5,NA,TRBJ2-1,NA,TGTGCTAGTGGTTTGGGACTAGTATATGAGCAGTTCTTC,CASGLGLVYEQFF
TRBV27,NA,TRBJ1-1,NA,TGTGCCAGCTACCGGACAAACGAAGCTTTCTTT,CASYRTNEAFF
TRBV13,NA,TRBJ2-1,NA,TGTGCCAGCAGCCCCACCGGGACTGTCTACAATGAGCAGTTCTTC,CASSPTGTVYNEQFF